The 22 T cell receptor beta chains in this list originate from one sample, sequenced in a study of T cell clonotyping in hematopoietic cell transplantation. Sequenced by immunoSEQ multiplex PCR; TCRdb stores in-frame clones only, minus some. The sample has 10,000 to 11,000 clones, approximately 51% seen once. Sequences were derived from peripheral blood mononuclear cells, sampled 100 days after allogeneic stem cell transplant. These receptors originate from a female patient aged 50 to 60 who had an allogeneic stem cell transplant from an unrelated donor, so the T cells may come from the graft donor. Some clones in this sample may be carry-over from other donors' samples.

The chain employs TRBV25-1 and TRBJ1-6, with TRBD1 matching over 9 bases. The CDR3 is made up of 14 amino acids. CDR1 is MGHDK, CDR2 SYGVNS, per germline. With V trimmed by 7 bases and J by 7 bases, 5 bases remained unmatched. The CDR3 DNA follows: TGTGCCAGCATCGGACAGGGGATGAATTCACCCCTCCACTTT. As protein: CASIGQGMNSPLHF.

CDR3 in amino acids: CASSLGANTYYEQYF. CDR3 nucleotides: TGTGCCAGCAGCTTGGGAGCAAATACCTACTACGAGCAGTACTTC. This chain links TRBV5-4 with TRBJ2-7, with D unresolved. The length of the CDR3 is 15 residues. Germline CDR1 is SGHNT and CDR2 is YYREEE (reference sequence). V dropped 0 bases and J dropped 3 bases, with 13 bases sitting between them.

The gene calls are TRBV30 and TRBJ1-5; unclear D gene. Germline V gives CDR1 GTSNPN, CDR2 SVGIG (reference sequence). Trimming stripped 1 base from V and 1 base from J, with 5 bases between. The CDR3 contains 13 residues. In nucleotides, the CDR3 is TGTGCCTGGAGTGCGGGGAGCAATCAGCCCCAGCATTTT. It yields the protein CAWSAGSNQPQHF.

This chain links TRBV25-1 with TRBJ1-5, with 9 bases that match TRBD1. V trimming: 6 bases; J trimming: 4 bases; junction bases outside the gene matches: 1. The germline gives CDR1 MGHDK, CDR2 SYGVNS. This CDR3 spans 13 amino acids. CDR3 residues: CASRGQGNQPQHF. The CDR3 coding sequence is TGTGCCAGCAGAGGACAGGGGAATCAGCCCCAGCATTTT.

This chain joins TRBV30 and TRBJ2-5, with D perhaps TRBD2 (5 bases). Between the trimmed V and J ends, which lost 0 bases and 10 bases, there was a span of 15 bases. From germline, CDR1 is GTSNPN and CDR2 SVGIG (reference sequence). The length of the CDR3 is 13 residues. CDR3 coding DNA: TGTGCCTGGAGTGTACGGGGAATGTCTGGCCAGTACTTC. This gives the protein CAWSVRGMSGQYF.

V is TRBV6-1 and J is TRBJ1-1; 8 positions agree with TRBD1. CDR1 and CDR2 (germline): MNHNS, SASEGT. After removal of 2 bases from V and 1 base from J, the junction contained 3 bases not matched to a gene. This CDR3 has 15 residues. CDR3 sequence (DNA): TGTGCCAGCAGTGAAACGACAGGGGAGAACACTGAAGCTTTCTTT. Amino acids: CASSETTGENTEAFF.

The rearrangement joins TRBV30 to TRBJ2-5, with D unresolved. Trimming removed 3 bases from V and 4 bases from J, with 9 bases in between. CDR3 length: 12 residues. CDR1 and CDR2 (germline): GTSNPN, SVGIG (reference sequence). CDR3 amino acids: CAWRPIRETQYF. For the CDR3, the DNA is TGTGCCTGGAGGCCCATCCGAGAGACCCAGTACTTC. Combining the CDR3 with reference TRBV30 and TRBJ2-5 gives the whole variable domain SQTIHQWPATLVQPVGSPLSLECTVEGTSNPNLYWYRQAAGRGLQLLFYSVGIGQISSEVPQNLSASRPQDRQFILSSKKLLLSDSGFYLCAWRPIRETQYFGPGTRLLVL.

This chain joins TRBV28 and TRBJ1-2, with D tentatively TRBD1 (5 bases). The CDR3 runs to 14 residues. V was cut by 5 bases and J by 8 bases, with 18 bases left in between. Germline CDR1 is MDHEN and CDR2 is SYDVKM. Written as DNA, the CDR3 is TGTGCCAGCAGTGTTTCGTGGGACGCTGGGGGCTACACCTTC. This sequence encodes CASSVSWDAGGYTF.

The V call is TRBV30, the J call TRBJ2-3, with D unresolved. The CDR3 loop spans 13 amino acids. CDR1 is GTSNPN and CDR2 is SVGIG in the germline V gene (reference sequence). The ends were cut back, 0 bases at V and 1 base at J, with 5 bases in the middle. The CDR3 bases are TGTGCCTGGAGTGTCCAGGGCACAGATACGCAGTATTTT. Encoded protein: CAWSVQGTDTQYF.

DNA for the CDR3: TGCAGCGTTGGGCCCCCGGGAACTAATGAAAAACTGTTTTTT. This encodes CSVGPPGTNEKLFF. The chain has TRBV29-1 and TRBJ1-4, with no clear D. The V gene lost 4 bases and the J gene lost 1 base, with 10 bases spanning the gap. This CDR3 is built from 14 residues. Germline V gives CDR1 SQVTM, CDR2 ANQGSEA.

This clone has a single count. In DNA, the CDR3 is TGCAGCGTTGAGGGGACTGAAGCTTTCTTT. Its translation is CSVEGTEAFF. The rearrangement uses TRBV29-1 and TRBJ1-1; D gene unclear. The length of the CDR3 is 10 residues. CDR1 and CDR2 from the germline V gene are SQVTM and ANQGSEA. The germline V and J ends were trimmed by 3 bases and 5 bases, with 4 bases remaining between them.

The V and J genes are TRBV4-2 and TRBJ1-2; a possible D gene is TRBD1 (5 bases). The CDR3 covers 15 residues. Germline lookup yields CDR1 LGHNA and CDR2 YNFKEQ. The V and J ends lost 0 bases and 4 bases respectively, with 12 bases between them. CDR3 residues: CASSQDGTPSYGYTF. The CDR3 coding sequence is TGTGCCAGCAGCCAAGATGGGACTCCCAGCTATGGCTACACCTTC.

This clone was observed a few times. The chain joins TRBV4-3 to TRBJ2-1, with D uncertain. This CDR3 is 13 amino acids long. CDR1 and CDR2 from the germline V gene are LGHNA and YSLEER. The germline V and J ends were trimmed by 5 bases and 8 bases, with 13 bases remaining between them. For the CDR3, the DNA is TGCGCCAGCAGCTTCTTTCGATGGGATGAGCAGTTCTTC. Amino acid sequence: CASSFFRWDEQFF.

Concerning this clone itself: Relative to the germline gene, one junction end is altered; a read error may explain this. V gene TRBV30 combines with J gene TRBJ2-2; a possible D gene is TRBD2 (5 bases). The CDR3 loop spans 17 amino acids. CDR1 is GTSNPN and CDR2 is SVGIG in the germline V gene (reference sequence). CDR3: CAWSPLLRQENTGELLF. CDR3 DNA: TGTGCCTGGAGTCCCCTCTTGAGGCAGGAGAACACCGGGGAGCTGCTTTTT.

The chain couples TRBV19 to TRBJ2-6; the D is unclear. The germline CDR1 and CDR2 sequences are LNHDA and SQIVND (reference sequence). CDR3 length: 13 amino acids. Trimming took 3 bases from V and 4 from J, leaving 4 bases between them. The CDR3: CASSISGANVLTF. For the CDR3, the DNA is TGTGCCAGTAGTATCTCAGGGGCCAACGTCCTGACTTTC. The whole variable domain, filled in from reference TRBV19 and TRBJ2-6, reads DGGITQSPKYLFRKEGQNVTLSCEQNLNHDAMYWYRQDPGQGLRLIYYSQIVNDFQKGDIAEGYSVSREKKESFPLTVTSAQKNPTAFYLCASSISGANVLTFGAGSRLTVL.

This chain links TRBV30 with TRBJ1-5; 7 nucleotides match TRBD1. The CDR3 is 15 amino acids. The junction had 6 bases not matched to a gene; V was cut back by 2 bases and J by 2 bases. The V gene's germline CDR1 is GTSNPN and CDR2 SVGIG (reference sequence). The chain's CDR3 is CAWSSAGGGNQPQHF. DNA of the CDR3: TGTGCCTGGAGTTCGGCAGGGGGAGGCAATCAGCCCCAGCATTTT.

This clone has just one count. The chain uses TRBV6-1 and TRBJ2-5; a possible D gene is TRBD1 (5 bases). Per germline, CDR1 MNHNS and CDR2 SASEGT. The CDR3 is made up of 12 amino acids. V was trimmed by 4 bases and J by 6 bases, leaving 9 bases between them. CDR3 sequence reads: CASSVPGKTQYF. For the CDR3, the DNA is TGTGCCAGCAGTGTACCAGGGAAGACCCAGTACTTC.

In its sample, this clone was seen a few times. The V and J genes are TRBV7-3 and TRBJ1-2; no clear D gene. Germline V gives CDR1 SGHTA, CDR2 FQGTGA. V was shortened by 5 bases and J by 4 bases, with 14 bases between the two germline ends. This CDR3 region has 14 residues. The CDR3 DNA follows: TGTGCCAGCAGCCCAGACGCGGGAGTCTATGGCTACACCTTC. The encoded protein is CASSPDAGVYGYTF.

The chain carries TRBV14 and TRBJ1-2, with 8 bases that match TRBD1. Trimming removed 1 base from V and 3 bases from J; junction bases left unmatched: 4. CDR3 length equals 15 residues. CDR1 and CDR2 from the germline V gene are SGHDN and FVKESK. The CDR3 region has the DNA TGTGCCAGCAGCCAAGGGACAGGGAGAGACTATGGCTACACCTTC. Translated: CASSQGTGRDYGYTF.

The J gene is TRBJ2-7, the V gene TRBV4-1; D is ambiguous. The germline V gene has CDR1 MGHRA and CDR2 YSYEKL. With 0 bases removed from V and 2 bases from J, the gap between germline ends came to 8 bases. This CDR3 is 14 amino acids long. The CDR3 loop is CASSQDPGTYEQYF. The DNA of the CDR3 is TGCGCCAGCAGCCAAGATCCTGGAACCTACGAGCAGTACTTC.

The chain joins TRBV28 to TRBJ2-2, with TRBD2 matching over 12 bases. The CDR3 is made up of 16 amino acids. The trim removed 4 bases at V and 2 bases at J, leaving 2 bases unmatched. Germline V gene lookup returns CDR1 MDHEN and CDR2 SYDVKM. The CDR3 sequence is CASSWGLAGNTGELFF. CDR3 DNA: TGTGCCAGCAGTTGGGGACTAGCGGGCAACACCGGGGAGCTGTTTTTT.

Of note for this clone: No DNA is shown, since the ends of the CDR3 on it are uncertain; the CDR3 is the one TCRdb lists. Different DNA sequences within this sample yield the same CDR3. V usage is TRBV30 and J usage is TRBJ1-3. The CDR3 numbers 11 amino acids, ends counted. Germline loops: CDR1 GTSNPN, CDR2 SVGIG (reference sequence). The CDR3: CAWAGGNTIYF.